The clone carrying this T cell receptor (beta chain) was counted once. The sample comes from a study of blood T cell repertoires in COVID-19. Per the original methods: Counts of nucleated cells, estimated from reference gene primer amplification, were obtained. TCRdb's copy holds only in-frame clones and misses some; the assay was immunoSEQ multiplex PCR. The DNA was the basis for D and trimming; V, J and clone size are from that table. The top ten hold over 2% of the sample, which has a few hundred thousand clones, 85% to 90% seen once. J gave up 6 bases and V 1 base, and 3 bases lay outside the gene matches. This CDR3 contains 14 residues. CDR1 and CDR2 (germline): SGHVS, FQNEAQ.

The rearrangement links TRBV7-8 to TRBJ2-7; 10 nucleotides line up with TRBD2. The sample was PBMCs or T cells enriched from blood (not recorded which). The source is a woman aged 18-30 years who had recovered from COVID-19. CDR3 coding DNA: TGTGCCAGCAGCTTAGGACTAGCGGGTTTCGAGCAGTACTTC. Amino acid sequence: CASSLGLAGFEQYF. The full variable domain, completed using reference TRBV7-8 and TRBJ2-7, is GAGVSQSPRYKVAKRGQDVALRCDPISGHVSLFWYQQALGQGPEFLTYFQNEAQLDKSGLPSDRFFAERPEGSVSTLKIQRTQQEDSAVYLCASSLGLAGFEQYFGPGTRLTVT.